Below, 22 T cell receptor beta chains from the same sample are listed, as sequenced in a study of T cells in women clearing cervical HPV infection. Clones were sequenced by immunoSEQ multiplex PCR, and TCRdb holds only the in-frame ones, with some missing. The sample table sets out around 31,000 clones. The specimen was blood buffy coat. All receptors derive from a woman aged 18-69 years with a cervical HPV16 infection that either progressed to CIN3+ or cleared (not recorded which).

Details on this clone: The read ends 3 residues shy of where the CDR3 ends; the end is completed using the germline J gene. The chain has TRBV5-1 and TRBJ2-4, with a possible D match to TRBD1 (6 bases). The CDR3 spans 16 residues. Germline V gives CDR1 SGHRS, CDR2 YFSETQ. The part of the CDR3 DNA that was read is TGCGCCAGCAGCTTGGGACAGGCGCCACTCAATCAGCCT. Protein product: CASSLGQAPLNQP. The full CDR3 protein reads CASSLGQAPLNQPQYF.

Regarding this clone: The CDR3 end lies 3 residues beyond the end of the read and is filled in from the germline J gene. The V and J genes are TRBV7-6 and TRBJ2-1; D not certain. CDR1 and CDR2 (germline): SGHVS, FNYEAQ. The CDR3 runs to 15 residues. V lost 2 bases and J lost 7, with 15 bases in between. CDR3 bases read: TGTGCCAGCAGCTTAAGACCCTCGGCGGCGAATGAG. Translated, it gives CASSLRPSAANE. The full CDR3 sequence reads CASSLRPSAANEQFF. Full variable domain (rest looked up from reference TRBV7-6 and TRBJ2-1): GAGVSQSPRYKVTKRGQDVALRCDPISGHVSLYWYRQALGQGPEFLTYFNYEAQQDKSGLPNDRFSAERPEGSISTLTIQRTEQRDSAMYRCASSLRPSAANEQFFGPGTRLTVL.

The CDR3 bases that were read are TGTGCCAGCAGCTTTCCAGGGGTGGCTTCACCA. Translated: CASSFPGVASP. The complete CDR3 protein is CASSFPGVASPLFF. This chain uses TRBV7-8 with TRBJ1-4; tentatively, D is TRBD1 (6 bases). The read falls 3 residues short of the CDR3 end, and the missing part is taken from the germline J gene. The CDR3 has 14 amino acids. CDR1 and CDR2 (germline): SGHVS, FQNEAQ. Complete variable domain (other parts from reference TRBV7-8 and TRBJ1-4): GAGVSQSPRYKVAKRGQDVALRCDPISGHVSLFWYQQALGQGPEFLTYFQNEAQLDKSGLPSDRFFAERPEGSVSTLKIQRTQQEDSAVYLCASSFPGVASPLFFGSGTQLSVL.

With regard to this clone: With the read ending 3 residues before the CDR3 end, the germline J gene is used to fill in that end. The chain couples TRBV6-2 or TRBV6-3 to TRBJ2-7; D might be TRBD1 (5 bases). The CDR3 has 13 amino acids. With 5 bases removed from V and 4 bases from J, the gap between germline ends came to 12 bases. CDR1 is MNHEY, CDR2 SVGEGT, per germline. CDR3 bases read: TGTGCCAGCAGTCCAGGGTCTCGATACGAG. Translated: CASSPGSRYE. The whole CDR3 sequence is CASSPGSRYEQYF.

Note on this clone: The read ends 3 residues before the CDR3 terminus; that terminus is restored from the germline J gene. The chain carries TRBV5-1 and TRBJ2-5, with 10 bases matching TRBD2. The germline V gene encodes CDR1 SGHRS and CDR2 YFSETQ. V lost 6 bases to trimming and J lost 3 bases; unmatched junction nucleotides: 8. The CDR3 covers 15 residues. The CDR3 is CASKIAGTSEETQYF. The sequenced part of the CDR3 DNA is TGCGCCAGCAAAATCGCCGGGACTAGCGAAGAGACC.

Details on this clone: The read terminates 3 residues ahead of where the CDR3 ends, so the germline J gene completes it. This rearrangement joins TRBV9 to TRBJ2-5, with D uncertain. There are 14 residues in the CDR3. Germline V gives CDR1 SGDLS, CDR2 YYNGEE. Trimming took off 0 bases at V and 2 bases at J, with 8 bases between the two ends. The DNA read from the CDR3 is TGTGCCAGCAGCGTAGATGTAGGGCAAGAGACC. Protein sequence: CASSVDVGQET. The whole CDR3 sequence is CASSVDVGQETQYF.

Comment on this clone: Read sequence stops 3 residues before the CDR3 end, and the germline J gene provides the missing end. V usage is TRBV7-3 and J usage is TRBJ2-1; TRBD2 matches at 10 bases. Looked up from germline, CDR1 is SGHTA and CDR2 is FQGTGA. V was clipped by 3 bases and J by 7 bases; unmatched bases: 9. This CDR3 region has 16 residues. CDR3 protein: CASSLPGLAGENEQFF. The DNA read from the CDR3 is TGTGCCAGCAGCTTGCCGGGGCTAGCGGGGGAAAATGAG.

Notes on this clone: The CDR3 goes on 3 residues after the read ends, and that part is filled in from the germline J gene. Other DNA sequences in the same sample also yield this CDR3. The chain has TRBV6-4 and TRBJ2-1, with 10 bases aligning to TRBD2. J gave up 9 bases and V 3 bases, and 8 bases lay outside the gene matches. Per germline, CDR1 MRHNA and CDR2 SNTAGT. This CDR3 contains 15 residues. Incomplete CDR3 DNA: TGTGCCAGCAGTGAATCTAGCGGGGGTAGAGGTGAG. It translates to CASSESSGGRGE. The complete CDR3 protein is CASSESSGGRGEQFF.

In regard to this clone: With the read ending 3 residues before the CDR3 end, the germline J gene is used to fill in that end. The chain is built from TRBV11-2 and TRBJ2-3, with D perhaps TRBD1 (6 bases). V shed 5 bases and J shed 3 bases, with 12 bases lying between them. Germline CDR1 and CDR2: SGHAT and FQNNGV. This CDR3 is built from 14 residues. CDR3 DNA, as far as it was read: TGTGCCAGCAGCAACTCCAGGGGTACAGATACG. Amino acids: CASSNSRGTDT. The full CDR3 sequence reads CASSNSRGTDTQYF.

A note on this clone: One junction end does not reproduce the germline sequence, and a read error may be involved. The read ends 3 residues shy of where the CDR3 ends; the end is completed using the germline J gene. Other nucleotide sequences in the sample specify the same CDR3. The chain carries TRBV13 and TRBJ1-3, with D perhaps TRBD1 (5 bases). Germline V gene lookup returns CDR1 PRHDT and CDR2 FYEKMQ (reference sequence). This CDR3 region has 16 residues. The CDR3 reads CASSLVSRAGGNTIYF. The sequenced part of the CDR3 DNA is TGTGCCAGCAGCTTAGTGAGCAGGGCCGGTGGAAACACA.

Partial CDR3 DNA: TGTGCCTGGAGTTCCCCTAGCGGGAGTTACAATGAG. Protein: CAWSSPSGSYNE. The full CDR3 reads CAWSSPSGSYNEQFF. The V call is TRBV30, the J call TRBJ2-1, with 10 bases aligning to TRBD2. The read gets to within 3 residues of the CDR3 end, and the germline J gene fills in the rest. Trimming cost V 2 bases and J 4 bases; bases outside gene matches: 5. Germline V CDR1 and CDR2: GTSNPN, SVGIG (reference sequence). The CDR3 contains 15 residues.

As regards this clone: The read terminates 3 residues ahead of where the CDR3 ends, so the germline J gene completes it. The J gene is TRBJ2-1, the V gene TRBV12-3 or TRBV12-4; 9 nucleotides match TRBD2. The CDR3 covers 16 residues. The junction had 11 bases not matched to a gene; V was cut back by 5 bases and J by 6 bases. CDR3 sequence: CASSPSGSGRPNEQFF. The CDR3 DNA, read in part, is TGTGCCAGCAGTCCCTCCGGTAGCGGGAGACCCAATGAG.

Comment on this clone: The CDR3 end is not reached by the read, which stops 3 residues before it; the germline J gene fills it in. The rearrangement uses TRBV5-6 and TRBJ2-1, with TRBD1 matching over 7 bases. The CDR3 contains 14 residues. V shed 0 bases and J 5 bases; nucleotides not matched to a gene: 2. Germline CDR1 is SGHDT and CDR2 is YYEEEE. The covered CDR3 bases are TGTGCCAGCAGCTTGGCGGGACAGCACAATGAG. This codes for CASSLAGQHNE. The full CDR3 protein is CASSLAGQHNEQFF.

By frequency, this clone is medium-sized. The CDR3 spells CSARVFLEDNSTDTQYF. The covered CDR3 bases are TGCAGTGCTAGAGTCTTTCTCGAAGACAATAGCACAGATACG. The gene calls are TRBV20-1 and TRBJ2-3; no clear D. The missing CDR3 end, 3 residues past where the read stops, is filled in from the germline J gene. This CDR3 region has 17 residues. Germline V lookup: CDR1 DFQATT, CDR2 SNEGSKA (reference sequence). The ends were cut back, 1 base at V and 0 bases at J, with 17 bases in the middle.

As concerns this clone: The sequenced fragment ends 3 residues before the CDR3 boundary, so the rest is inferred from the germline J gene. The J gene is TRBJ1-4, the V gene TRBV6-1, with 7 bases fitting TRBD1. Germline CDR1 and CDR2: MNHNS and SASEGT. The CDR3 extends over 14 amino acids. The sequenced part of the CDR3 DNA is TGTGCCAGCAGTGAATGGAAGGGGGCCAACGTA. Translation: CASSEWKGANV. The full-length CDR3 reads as CASSEWKGANVLFF.

The CDR3 is CASSLGQAYDYTF. CDR3 bases read: TGTGCCAGCAGCCTCGGACAGGCCTACGAC. The J gene is TRBJ1-2, the V gene TRBV7-9; 7 nucleotides agree with TRBD1. The read finishes 3 residues shy of the CDR3 end, and the germline J gene is used to complete it. The germline V gene has CDR1 SEHNR and CDR2 FQNEAQ (reference sequence). The CDR3 covers 13 residues.

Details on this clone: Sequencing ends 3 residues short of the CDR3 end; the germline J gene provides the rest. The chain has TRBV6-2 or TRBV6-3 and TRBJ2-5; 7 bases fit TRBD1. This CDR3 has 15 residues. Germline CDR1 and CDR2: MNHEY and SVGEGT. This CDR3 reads CASSSTGVFTDTQYF. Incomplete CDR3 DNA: TGTGCCAGCAGTTCTACAGGGGTATTCACAGATACC.

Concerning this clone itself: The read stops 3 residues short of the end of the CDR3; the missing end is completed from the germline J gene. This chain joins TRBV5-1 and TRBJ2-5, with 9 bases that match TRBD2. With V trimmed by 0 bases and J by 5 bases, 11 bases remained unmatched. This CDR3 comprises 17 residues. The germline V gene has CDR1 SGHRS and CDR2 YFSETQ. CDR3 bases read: TGCGCCAGCAGCTTGGCTAGCGGGAATTGGGTTCGGGAGACC. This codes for CASSLASGNWVRET. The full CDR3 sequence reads CASSLASGNWVRETQYF.

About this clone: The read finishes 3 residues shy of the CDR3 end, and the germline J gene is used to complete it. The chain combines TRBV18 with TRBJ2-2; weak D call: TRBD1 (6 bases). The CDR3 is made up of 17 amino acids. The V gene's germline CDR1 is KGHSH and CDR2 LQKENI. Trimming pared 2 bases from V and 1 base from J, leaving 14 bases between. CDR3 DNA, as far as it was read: TGTGCCAGCTCACCATTCGACAGGTCGGGGAACACCGGGGAG. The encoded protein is CASSPFDRSGNTGE. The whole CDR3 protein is CASSPFDRSGNTGELFF.

The CDR3 bases that were read are TGCAGTGCTAGAACCAGCGGGGGACTTTACGAG. Its protein product is CSARTSGGLYE. Given in full, the CDR3 is CSARTSGGLYEQYF. The chain links TRBV20-1 to TRBJ2-7; 8 nucleotides agree with TRBD2. The CDR3 extends 3 residues past the end of the read, so its final part is completed from the germline J gene. In germline, CDR1 is DFQATT, CDR2 SNEGSKA (reference sequence). V gave up 2 bases and J gave up 4 bases; unmatched junction bases: 7. This CDR3 is built from 14 residues.

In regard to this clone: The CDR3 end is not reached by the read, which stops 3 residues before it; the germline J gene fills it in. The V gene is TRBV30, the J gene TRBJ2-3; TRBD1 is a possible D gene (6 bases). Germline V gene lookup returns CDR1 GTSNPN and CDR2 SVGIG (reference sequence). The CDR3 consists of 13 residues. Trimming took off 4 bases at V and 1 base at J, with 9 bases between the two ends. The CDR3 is CAWNPGGTDTQYF. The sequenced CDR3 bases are TGTGCCTGGAATCCAGGGGGCACAGATACG.

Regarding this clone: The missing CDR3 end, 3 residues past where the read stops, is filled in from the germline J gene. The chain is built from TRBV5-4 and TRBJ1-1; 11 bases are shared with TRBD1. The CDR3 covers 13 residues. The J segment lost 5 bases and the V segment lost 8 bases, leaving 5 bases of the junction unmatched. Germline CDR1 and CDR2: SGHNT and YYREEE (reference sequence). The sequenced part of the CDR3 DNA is TGTGCCAGGAGCAGGGACAGGGGGACTGAA. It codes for CARSRDRGTE. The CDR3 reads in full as CARSRDRGTEAFF.